One and the same sample provided the 14 T cell receptor beta chains below, sequenced in a study of blood T cells in healthy people across ages. For the second PCR, which ran for about 6 to 11 cycles, a sample-barcoded 5' primer and a J-beta primer mix were used. TCRdb reprocessed the 5' RACE reads via MiXCR and lists one record per CDR3 protein. The sample consists of some 560,000 distinct CDR3 sequences, over 25% of them appearing once. These data also formed part of another study, on T cells of mothers and their children.

Sequences were obtained from blood. The origin of the receptors is a boy aged 2 to 10 in good health.

The table lists this clonotype with a few counts. The rearrangement joins TRBV6-2 or TRBV6-3 to TRBJ1-1; D call uncertain. The V end was cut by 10 bases, the J end by 4 bases, with 10 bases between. In germline, CDR1 is MNHEY, CDR2 SVGEGT. The CDR3 totals 11 residues. Here the CDR3 reads CATSQATEAFF. DNA for the CDR3: TGTGCCACAAGTCAAGCCACTGAAGCTTTCTTT.

This clonotype has more than one count but fewer than ten. The rearrangement uses TRBV6-5 and TRBJ2-1; D gene unclear. This CDR3 comprises 13 residues. Germline loops: CDR1 MNHEY, CDR2 SVGAGI. The V end lost 6 bases, the J end lost 6 bases, and 12 bases lay between the germline ends. The CDR3 loop is CASRGFTCNEQFF. As DNA, the CDR3 is TGTGCCAGCAGAGGATTTACCTGCAATGAGCAGTTCTTC.

The sample holds a few counts of this clonotype. This chain joins TRBV12-3 or TRBV12-4 and TRBJ2-3; the D gene is possibly TRBD1 (6 bases). V lost 2 bases and J lost 1, with 7 bases in between. The CDR3 length is 14 residues. The CDR3 sequence is CASSLRTGTDTQYF. The DNA of the CDR3 is TGTGCCAGCAGTTTAAGGACAGGCACAGATACGCAGTATTTT.

This clonotype was detected a few times. The gene calls are TRBV20-1 and TRBJ1-2; tentatively, D is TRBD1 (6 bases). Trimming stripped 4 bases from V and 4 bases from J, with 10 bases between. The CDR3 is 12 residues long. Germline CDR1 reads DFQATT; CDR2 reads SNEGSKA (reference sequence). In nucleotides, the CDR3 is TGCAGTGCTACGGGGGCACGCTATGGCTACACCTTC. This encodes CSATGARYGYTF.

This clonotype came up a few times. The chain is built from TRBV29-1 and TRBJ1-4; a possible D gene is TRBD1 (5 bases). CDR3 length: 14 amino acids. V shed 7 bases and J shed 3 bases, with 15 bases lying between them. CDR1 is SQVTM and CDR2 is ANQGSEA in the germline V gene. The CDR3 region is CSALPGAANEKLFF. Here the CDR3 DNA reads TGCAGCGCTTTACCCGGGGCGGCTAATGAAAAACTGTTTTTT.

The CDR3 region is CASSGTSGGAPGELFF. CDR3 nucleotide sequence: TGTGCCAGCAGCGGAACTAGCGGGGGGGCCCCCGGGGAGCTGTTTTTT. The chain has TRBV9 and TRBJ2-2; 13 bases map to TRBD2. Germline trimming cut 3 bases from V and 6 bases from J; bases unmatched to any gene: 5. The germline CDR1 and CDR2 sequences are SGDLS and YYNGEE. This CDR3 contains 16 residues.

This clonotype was counted between two and nine times. The chain employs TRBV15 and TRBJ1-5; tentatively, D is TRBD1 (5 bases). Trimming left V 3 bases short and J 5 bases short, with 14 bases between. Germline assignment: CDR1 LNHNV and CDR2 YYDKDF (reference sequence). The CDR3 extends over 15 amino acids. CDR3 residues: CATSRAGREDQPQHF. The DNA of the CDR3 is TGTGCCACCAGCAGGGCCGGCAGGGAAGATCAGCCCCAGCATTTT.

The chain employs TRBV12-3 or TRBV12-4 and TRBJ2-1; D is ambiguous. V was pared by 5 bases and J by 8 bases, with 13 bases between. The CDR3 is 13 residues long. The CDR3 spells CASSTGRSYEQFF. The DNA of the CDR3 is TGTGCCAGCAGTACCGGACGAAGCTATGAGCAGTTCTTC.

The table lists this clonotype with a few counts. The gene calls are TRBV9 and TRBJ2-1; tentatively, D is TRBD1 (6 bases). The J call may be mistaken, given a closer DNA end match to TRBJ2-7. Germline V gene data show CDR1 as SGDLS and CDR2 as YYNGEE. The CDR3 runs to 15 residues. The CDR3 reads CASSLRPGDSYEQYF. Here the CDR3 DNA reads TGTGCCAGCAGCCTTCGGCCAGGGGACTCCTACGAGCAGTACTTC.

This clonotype has only a few counts. This chain uses TRBV11-2 with TRBJ1-6; D is unclear. The germline V gene encodes CDR1 SGHAT and CDR2 FQNNGV. The CDR3 covers 13 residues. The V and J ends lost 0 bases and 17 bases respectively, with 14 bases between them. CDR3 residues: CASSLDTSGFVHF. For the CDR3, the DNA is TGTGCCAGCAGCTTAGATACATCCGGTTTCGTCCACTTT.

Worth noting for this clonotype: Its ends do not fully match the called genes, so a read error is possible. The V gene is TRBV30, the J gene TRBJ1-3, with 11 bases that match TRBD1. Germline V lookup: CDR1 GTSNPN, CDR2 SVGIG (reference sequence). The CDR3 loop spans 15 amino acids. The CDR3 DNA reads as TGTGCCTGGAGTGTATGGGACAGGGGGATGAACACTATATATTTT. This encodes CAWSVWDRGMNTIYF.

This clonotype appeared a few times. The chain recombines TRBV7-8 with TRBJ2-5; no firm D call. Germline V gene sequence: CDR1 SGHVS, CDR2 FQNEAQ. Trimming removed 5 bases at V and 0 bases at J, with 10 bases between. The CDR3 has 14 amino acids. The CDR3 nucleotides are TGTGCCAGCAGCGCACAGAGGTACCAAGAGACCCAGTACTTC. Its protein is CASSAQRYQETQYF.

This clonotype was picked up a small number of times. The chain employs TRBV6-5 and TRBJ1-2; the D gene is possibly TRBD1 (6 bases). Trimming pared 6 bases from V and 7 bases from J, leaving 18 bases between. There are 14 residues in the CDR3. Germline CDR1 MNHEY, CDR2 SVGAGI. Here the CDR3 DNA reads TGTGCCAGCAGGAAGATCGGGACATTCTTTGGCTACACCTTC. Its translation: CASRKIGTFFGYTF.

In DNA, the CDR3 is TGTGCCAGCAGCGCGTGCAAGGGACAGCCAGTTTGTTGGGATTCACCCCTCCACTTT. The encoded protein is CASSACKGQPVCWDSPLHF. This sequence joins TRBV13 and TRBJ1-6, with 7 bases aligning to TRBD1. The CDR3 contains 19 residues. Germline CDR1 is PRHDT and CDR2 is FYEKMQ (reference sequence). V was clipped by 5 bases and J by 8 bases; unmatched bases: 21.